This TCR beta chain was retrieved from a study of blood T cell repertoires in COVID-19. The overall study: From T cells, B-cell-depleted T cells, or PBMCs came the material, which was cDNA or gDNA.

Authors' methods: Estimated nucleated cell counts came from reference gene primer amplification. The data were produced by immunoSEQ multiplex PCR, yet TCRdb's version contains in-frame clones alone and is incomplete. The DNA gave D and trimming, while V, J and clone size come from that table. This sample carries over 150,000 clones, approximately 84% of them seen once, and the ten largest clones take more than 0.85%. Per germline, CDR1 SGHTA and CDR2 FQGTGA. The CDR3 is 13 residues long. Trimming removed 2 bases from V and 8 bases from J, with 11 bases in between. The chain links TRBV7-3 to TRBJ2-3; D gene unclear. The source material was peripheral blood. The sequence was obtained from a man in his forties with acute or convalescent COVID-19. CDR3 sequence reads: CASSLLLSGTQYF. CDR3 DNA sequence: TGTGCCAGCAGCTTATTACTTTCGGGTACGCAGTATTTT.